This TCR beta chain derives from a study of Ad26.COV2.S vaccination and SARS-CoV-2 variants. The wider study: Once, or twice with 56 days between doses, Ad26.COV2.S was given intramuscularly.

The data were produced by immunoSEQ multiplex PCR, yet TCRdb's version contains in-frame clones alone and is incomplete. The sample shows roughly 390,000 clones, approximately 91% of them seen only once. Turning to this clone: Its antigen is unidentified.

Notes on the study in general: Substantial breadth was reported for post-vaccination spike-specific CD8+ and CD4+ T cells.

Treatment noted: 15 to 20 received Ad26.COV2.S at low or high dose, single or two shots; roughly 5 received placebo; per-sample allocation not given. Following the first vaccine or placebo injection, samples were taken on day 63. The sample was peripheral blood, taken in a trial of Ad26.COV2.S vaccine versus placebo. The sequence was obtained from a person aged 18-60 years who received the Ad26.COV2.S COVID-19 vaccine or a placebo.

The CDR3 here is CASRIQGAQSGTEAFF. For the CDR3, the DNA is TGTGCCAGCAGAATACAGGGGGCCCAAAGTGGGACTGAAGCTTTCTTT. The chain carries TRBV2 and TRBJ1-1, with 9 bases that match TRBD1. J lost 5 bases, V lost 6 bases, and 13 bases had no gene match. There are 16 residues in the CDR3. Germline V gene data show CDR1 as SNHLY and CDR2 as FYNNEI. The full variable domain, with the rest looked up from reference TRBV2 and TRBJ1-1, is EPEVTQTPSHQVTQMGQEVILRCVPISNHLYFYWYRQILGQKVEFLVSFYNNEISEKSEIFDDQFSVERPDGSNFTLKIRSTKLEDSAMYFCASRIQGAQSGTEAFFGQGTRLTVV.